The 5 T cell receptor beta chains in this list originate from one sample, sequenced in a study of shared clonotypes between healthy human individuals. Profiled with immunoSEQ multiplex PCR; TCRdb holds only in-frame clones, not every one. The sample consists of roughly 500,000 clones, 96% of them appearing once. The sample comprised naive CD4+ T cells sorted from blood. Subset here: CD45RA+ positively selected. These receptors were collected from a woman aged 25 to 39 in good health.

The gene calls are TRBV11-2 and TRBJ2-7; 7 nucleotides agree with TRBD1. Germline lookup yields CDR1 SGHAT and CDR2 FQNNGV. This CDR3 contains 15 residues. The J segment lost 0 bases and the V segment lost 5 bases, leaving 7 bases of the junction unmatched. CDR3 protein: CASSRGQAASYEQYF. CDR3 bases: TGTGCCAGCAGCCGAGGACAGGCTGCCTCCTACGAGCAGTACTTC.

This chain links TRBV6-1 with TRBJ2-7, with D unresolved. The germline V gene has CDR1 MNHNS and CDR2 SASEGT. The CDR3 loop spans 15 amino acids. V was shortened by 1 base and J by 2 bases, with 12 bases between the two germline ends. The CDR3 DNA follows: TGTGCCAGCAGTGAAGGCAAACAGATCGCCTACGAGCAGTACTTC. Its protein is CASSEGKQIAYEQYF.

CDR3 nucleotides: TGCGCCAGCAGCTTAGGGCGGGGTGACACGGGGTACGAGCAGTACTTC. Amino acids: CASSLGRGDTGYEQYF. The gene calls are TRBV5-1 and TRBJ2-7, with D perhaps matching TRBD2 (6 bases). Trimming pared 2 bases from V and 4 bases from J, leaving 19 bases between. Per germline, CDR1 SGHRS and CDR2 YFSETQ. The CDR3 has 16 residues.

The V gene is TRBV19, the J gene TRBJ2-7; D unresolved. Germline assignment: CDR1 LNHDA and CDR2 SQIVND (reference sequence). V was cut by 4 bases and J by 7 bases, with 11 bases left in between. The CDR3 sequence is 12 residues long. CDR3 loop: CASSTTDGEQYF. CDR3 in DNA: TGTGCCAGTAGTACCACGGACGGTGAGCAGTACTTC.

V is TRBV29-1 and J is TRBJ1-4; no clear D gene. The germline V and J ends were trimmed by 5 bases and 7 bases, with 8 bases remaining between them. Germline loops: CDR1 SQVTM, CDR2 ANQGSEA. The CDR3 runs to 11 residues. The CDR3 loop reads CSVFRAEKLFF. For the CDR3, the DNA is TGCAGCGTTTTTCGCGCTGAAAAACTGTTTTTT.